This TCR beta chain was recorded in a study of OX40 agonist ivuxolimab in advanced cancers. For the wider study: The costimulatory receptor OX40 (CD134) was targeted by ivuxolimab, a fully human IgG2 agonistic monoclonal antibody. Intravenous ivuxolimab was administered to patients every 2 weeks at six dose levels: 0.01, 0.1, 0.3, 1.5, 3 and 10 mg/kg. Of the approximately 50 dose-escalation patients, hepatocellular carcinoma was present in around 20, melanoma in approximately 15, renal cell carcinoma in 9 and head and neck cancer in 9. Patients were allowed to have had prior anti-PD-1, anti-PD-L1 or anti-CTLA-4 therapy, and 40% of the dose-escalation patients had previously received checkpoint inhibitors. Three dose-escalation patients achieved partial responses, one with hepatocellular carcinoma and two with cutaneous melanoma. In the dose-escalation cohort, about four fifths of patients were male, and the mean age was roughly 60 years with a range of roughly 20 to 85. The point of sequencing TCRbeta in the periphery was to test whether ivuxolimab changed TCR sequence diversity and drove clonal T-cell expansion. The paper describes the monotherapy dose-escalation part (N ≈ 52 patients) of the phase I trial of ivuxolimab.

The trial excluded patients who had a history of autoimmune disease or were on systemic immunosuppression. Peripheral blood for TCR sequencing was collected from all dose cohorts at baseline, on cycle 4 day 1, and on cycle 7 day 1. The samples were drawn from a first-in-human, open-label, multicenter phase I dose-escalation trial of ivuxolimab. Adults with locally advanced or metastatic head and neck squamous cell, hepatocellular, melanoma or renal cell carcinoma were enrolled in the trial. Before TCR sequencing, CD4+ T cells and CD8+ T cells were sorted from peripheral blood as separate populations. To sequence the TCRbeta CDR3 region, genomic DNA was isolated from the sorted cells. The immunoSEQ Assay was used for sequencing of TCRbeta CDR3 regions. Entries here come from immuneACCESS through TCRdb and include only in-frame sequences with V and J called. Some clones fail to appear in such tables; in the studies checked, an unresolved V gene covers under half of the shortfall, and the cause of the remainder is unknown. The sample table holds approximately 31,000 clones, of which approximately 91% were seen once. The ten most abundant clones make up 58% of the sample.

Turning to this clone: The target of this receptor is not known. Within one base of it there is no much larger clone, and no base qualities were kept.

What the research found in general, with its limitations: Low levels of normalized T-cell clonal expansion were also shown by some nonresponding patients. Clonal expansion of both CD4+ and CD8+ blood T cells was observed from baseline to week 6 at doses 0.1 to 3.0 mg/kg. Which antigens the clonally expanded peripheral T cells were specific for was not determined. After ivuxolimab, CD8+ T cells had more expanded clones than CD4+ T cells on average. In the 0.1-3.0 mg/kg groups, partial responders had among the lowest normalized peripheral clonal expansion, particularly in CD8+ T cells.

CDR1 and CDR2 were assigned from the germline V gene as MDHEN and SYDVKM. V is reduced by 3 bases and J by 5 bases, leaving a spacing of 13 bases between them. The CDR3 has 14 amino acids, counting the end cysteine and phenylalanine. The sequence is cut down to CDR3 DNA, 42 bases in frame from base 1. This clonotype was sampled from an adult with an advanced solid tumor such as melanoma, head and neck, liver or kidney cancer. Recombination linked TRBV28 to TRBJ1-1; the D gene is possibly TRBD1, with 6 bases matching. The sequenced sample was CD4+ or CD8+ T cells sorted from blood, obtained in a trial of the OX40 agonist ivuxolimab. The CDR3 sequence is CASSFGQWGTEAFF. The nucleotide sequence is given as TGTGCCAGCAGTTTCGGACAGTGGGGGACTGAAGCTTTCTTT. Joined to the reference TRBV28 and TRBJ1-1 proteins, this CDR3 gives the full variable domain: DVKVTQSSRYLVKRTGEKVFLECVQDMDHENMFWYRQDPGLGLRLIYFSYDVKMKEKGDIPEGYSVSREKKERFSLILESASTNQTSMYLCASSFGQWGTEAFFGQGTRLTVV.